The 26 T cell receptor beta chains below all came from one sample that was sequenced in a study of beta chain features in type 1 diabetes. The isolated RNA, all of it, was reverse transcribed, so expressed TCRB transcripts were what got sequenced. This table comes from immunoSEQ multiplex PCR, and its TCRdb copy is limited to in-frame clones, with some not included. The table includes over 350,000 clones, more than 12% detected once. Sequencing was performed on naive CD4+ T cells from blood. The receptors shown here come from a woman aged 18-35 years in good health.

The chain has TRBV28 and TRBJ1-3; tentatively, D is TRBD1 (5 bases). Per the germline V gene, CDR1 is MDHEN and CDR2 is SYDVKM. The CDR3 spans 14 residues. Trimming stripped 2 bases from V and 10 bases from J, with 15 bases between. The CDR3 region has the DNA TGTGCCAGCAGTTTACCGGCAGGGATAGAAACCATATATTTT. It codes for CASSLPAGIETIYF.

This chain joins TRBV15 and TRBJ1-2, with 8 positions matching TRBD1. V was pared by 2 bases and J by 7 bases, with 3 bases of the junction left unmatched. CDR1 and CDR2 (germline): LNHNV, YYDKDF (reference sequence). The CDR3 length is 13 residues. The CDR3 DNA follows: TGTGCCACCAGCAGAAGACAGGGGTCTGGCTACACCTTC. It is translated as CATSRRQGSGYTF.

The rearrangement uses TRBV19 and TRBJ2-1; D possibly corresponds to TRBD2 (6 bases). The germline V gene has CDR1 LNHDA and CDR2 SQIVND (reference sequence). This CDR3 comprises 14 residues. V was shortened by 4 bases and J by 3 bases, with 10 bases between the two germline ends. For the CDR3, the DNA is TGTGCCAGTAGTAAACTAGCCATCTACAATGAGCAGTTCTTC. Translation: CASSKLAIYNEQFF. Using reference TRBV19 and TRBJ2-1 for the parts outside the CDR3, the full variable domain is DGGITQSPKYLFRKEGQNVTLSCEQNLNHDAMYWYRQDPGQGLRLIYYSQIVNDFQKGDIAEGYSVSREKKESFPLTVTSAQKNPTAFYLCASSKLAIYNEQFFGPGTRLTVL.

This clone has a handful of counts. V usage is TRBV18 and J usage is TRBJ1-1, with D possibly matching TRBD1 (6 bases). Per germline, CDR1 KGHSH and CDR2 LQKENI. Trimming pared 3 bases from V and 2 bases from J, leaving 13 bases between. CDR3 length equals 15 residues. The CDR3 DNA is TGTGCCAGCTCACCTTTGGACAGTCCAAACACTGAAGCTTTCTTT. Its translation: CASSPLDSPNTEAFF.

The chain carries TRBV28 and TRBJ1-2; perhaps TRBD1 as D (5 bases). V lost 2 bases to trimming and J lost 8 bases, with 9 bases between them. The V gene's germline CDR1 is MDHEN and CDR2 SYDVKM. There are 12 residues in the CDR3. The chain's CDR3 is CASSLGGGGYTF. CDR3 DNA sequence: TGTGCCAGCAGTTTAGGGGGAGGCGGCTACACCTTC.

The chain couples TRBV6-6 to TRBJ2-7; D unclear. V dropped 7 bases and J dropped 0 bases, with 10 bases sitting between them. CDR3 size: 13 residues. Germline assignment: CDR1 MNHNY and CDR2 SVGAGI (reference sequence). DNA of the CDR3: TGTGCCAGCAACCCAGGTGCCTCCTACGAGCAGTACTTC. Translating it yields CASNPGASYEQYF.

The chain couples TRBV15 to TRBJ2-1, with TRBD2 matching over 8 bases. CDR1 and CDR2 (germline): LNHNV, YYDKDF (reference sequence). The CDR3 spans 17 residues. The ends lost 0 bases at V and 0 bases at J; junction bases unmatched: 4. CDR3 protein: CATSRDNGGVSYNEQFF. The CDR3 DNA reads TGTGCCACCAGCAGAGATAACGGGGGGGTCTCCTACAATGAGCAGTTCTTC. Full variable domain (outside the CDR3, taken from reference TRBV15 and TRBJ2-1): DAMVIQNPRYQVTQFGKPVTLSCSQTLNHNVMYWYQQKSSQAPKLLFHYYDKDFNNEADTPDNFQSRRPNTSFCFLDIRSPGLGDTAMYLCATSRDNGGVSYNEQFFGPGTRLTVL.

This clone showed up just a few times. Other DNA variants within this sample encode the same CDR3. The rearrangement links TRBV19 to TRBJ2-7; 11 nucleotides align to TRBD2. Germline CDR1 reads LNHDA; CDR2 reads SQIVND (reference sequence). V was clipped by 5 bases and J by 3 bases; unmatched bases: 6. CDR3 length equals 15 residues. The chain's CDR3 is CASSSPGTSGYEQYF. DNA for the CDR3: TGTGCCAGTAGTTCCCCCGGGACTAGCGGCTACGAGCAGTACTTC.

This clone has just a few counts. The chain joins TRBV5-1 to TRBJ2-2; tentatively, D is TRBD1 (6 bases). CDR3 size: 14 residues. Looked up from germline, CDR1 is SGHRS and CDR2 is YFSETQ. V was trimmed by 2 bases and J by 6 bases, leaving 11 bases between them. CDR3: CASSFSTGSGELFF. CDR3 nucleotides: TGCGCCAGCAGCTTTAGTACAGGGTCCGGGGAGCTGTTTTTT. The entire variable domain, with the rest obtained from reference TRBV5-1 and TRBJ2-2, is as follows: KAGVTQTPRYLIKTRGQQVTLSCSPISGHRSVSWYQQTPGQGLQFLFEYFSETQRNKGNFPGRFSGRQFSNSRSEMNVSTLELGDSALYLCASSFSTGSGELFFGEGSRLTVL.

This rearrangement joins TRBV7-3 to TRBJ2-6, with D tentatively TRBD1 (6 bases). Trimming took 3 bases from V and 1 from J, leaving 7 bases between them. The CDR3 totals 15 residues. Germline loops: CDR1 SGHTA, CDR2 FQGTGA. Written as DNA, the CDR3 is TGTGCCAGCAGCTTTCAGGGGTCTGGGGCCAACGTCCTGACTTTC. This codes for CASSFQGSGANVLTF.

The gene calls are TRBV5-6 and TRBJ2-5, with D perhaps TRBD2 (6 bases). Trimming stripped 4 bases from V and 5 bases from J, with 9 bases between. The length of the CDR3 is 12 residues. Germline V CDR1 and CDR2: SGHDT, YYEEEE. CDR3 loop: CASSRGVETQYF. For the CDR3, the DNA is TGTGCCAGCAGCCGCGGGGTGGAGACCCAGTACTTC.

This clone was observed a handful of times. This chain joins TRBV2 and TRBJ1-4; 8 bases are shared with TRBD1. Trimming at V came to 6 bases and at J to 7 bases, leaving 10 bases not matched to a gene. From germline, CDR1 is SNHLY and CDR2 FYNNEI. The CDR3 has 15 residues. CDR3 sequence reads: CASREQGVGGEKLFF. DNA for the CDR3: TGTGCCAGCAGAGAACAGGGGGTAGGCGGTGAAAAACTGTTTTTT.

The V gene is TRBV28, the J gene TRBJ1-4; TRBD1 is a possible D gene (5 bases). The V end was cut by 2 bases, the J end by 10 bases, with 14 bases between. The CDR3 contains 14 residues. Germline loops: CDR1 MDHEN, CDR2 SYDVKM. The chain's CDR3 is CASSLNGGEGKLFF. CDR3 DNA: TGTGCCAGCAGTTTAAATGGAGGGGAGGGAAAACTGTTTTTT.

The chain uses TRBV30 and TRBJ2-6; D remains ambiguous. Trimming cost V 8 bases and J 2 bases, with 10 bases left between them. CDR1 and CDR2 (germline): GTSNPN, SVGIG (reference sequence). The CDR3 spans 13 residues. CDR3 loop: CASTVTGANVLTF. CDR3 bases: TGTGCCAGCACGGTGACTGGGGCCAACGTCCTGACTTTC.

This chain uses TRBV7-9 with TRBJ2-7, with 8 nucleotides matching TRBD2. J was trimmed by 7 bases and V by 8 bases; bases with no gene match: 19. Per germline, CDR1 SEHNR and CDR2 FQNEAQ (reference sequence). The CDR3 is made up of 16 amino acids. The CDR3, as DNA: TGTGCCAGCGGCCCGCGGGGTATTGCGGGAGGTAGGGAGCAGTACTTC. It yields the protein CASGPRGIAGGREQYF.

This clone was seen more than once but under ten times. The V gene is TRBV5-1, the J gene TRBJ2-5; 11 bases line up with TRBD1. The CDR3 is made up of 15 amino acids. From germline, CDR1 is SGHRS and CDR2 YFSETQ. V lost 4 bases and J lost 5; bases outside the gene matches: 7. CDR3 sequence (DNA): TGCGCCAGCAGCGATGGACAGGGGGCGAGGGAGACCCAGTACTTC. Amino acids: CASSDGQGARETQYF.

The chain combines TRBV29-1 with TRBJ1-3; D uncertain. This CDR3 spans 12 amino acids. Per the germline V gene, CDR1 is SQVTM and CDR2 is ANQGSEA. Trimming removed 6 bases at V and 4 bases at J, with 10 bases between. The CDR3, as DNA: TGCAGCGTGCTCGCGGGAGGAAACACCATATATTTT. It yields the protein CSVLAGGNTIYF.

This rearrangement joins TRBV28 to TRBJ1-2; D is possibly TRBD1 (6 bases). The V end lost 7 bases, the J end lost 2 bases, and 11 bases lay between the germline ends. This CDR3 region has 13 residues. Germline V gene data show CDR1 as MDHEN and CDR2 as SYDVKM. The CDR3 protein is CASKGTGNYGYTF. The CDR3 region has the DNA TGTGCCAGCAAAGGCACAGGGAACTATGGCTACACCTTC.

This clone was detected a few times. The chain couples TRBV29-1 to TRBJ1-3; 7 bases agree with TRBD1. This CDR3 is 12 amino acids long. J was trimmed by 6 bases and V by 6 bases; bases with no gene match: 5. Per germline, CDR1 SQVTM and CDR2 ANQGSEA. CDR3 sequence (DNA): TGCAGCGTCGACAGGGTTGAAAACACCATATATTTT. Its protein is CSVDRVENTIYF. Full variable domain (rest looked up from reference TRBV29-1 and TRBJ1-3): SAVISQKPSRDICQRGTSLTIQCQVDSQVTMMFWYRQQPGQSLTLIATANQGSEATYESGFVIDKFPISRPNLTFSTLTVSNMSPEDSSIYLCSVDRVENTIYFGEGSWLTVV.

This clone was counted a few times. V usage is TRBV5-8 and J usage is TRBJ2-2; TRBD1 matches at 7 bases. The germline V gene encodes CDR1 SGHTS and CDR2 YDEGEE. V shed 4 bases and J 3 bases; nucleotides not matched to a gene: 6. This CDR3 region has 15 residues. As DNA, the CDR3 is TGTGCCAGCAGCAAGGACAGGAGATACACCGGGGAGCTGTTTTTT. Protein: CASSKDRRYTGELFF.

In DNA form, the CDR3 reads TGTGCCAGCAGCTTACCCACCGGGGAGACCCAGTACTTC. Protein: CASSLPTGETQYF. The rearrangement uses TRBV28 and TRBJ2-5; D uncertain. V lost 6 bases, J lost 5 bases, and 13 bases lay in between. This CDR3 has 13 residues. Germline V gene lookup returns CDR1 MDHEN and CDR2 SYDVKM.

The rearrangement links TRBV7-9 to TRBJ2-3; TRBD2 might be the D (5 bases). Per germline, CDR1 SEHNR and CDR2 FQNEAQ (reference sequence). The CDR3 runs 12 residues. V was cut by 3 bases and J by 4 bases, with 5 bases left in between. The CDR3 nucleotides are TGTGCCAGCAGCTTTAGCGCAGATACGCAGTATTTT. Residues: CASSFSADTQYF.

This clone was seen more than once but under ten times. The V gene is TRBV10-3, the J gene TRBJ2-1; D gene ambiguous. The CDR3 totals 12 residues. Per germline, CDR1 ENHRY and CDR2 SYGVKD. Trimming took 2 bases from V and 6 from J, leaving 5 bases between them. The CDR3 spells CAISEIINEQFF. The CDR3 coding sequence is TGTGCCATCAGTGAGATTATCAATGAGCAGTTCTTC.

This clone has only one observation. The chain combines TRBV6-1 with TRBJ2-5; D is perhaps TRBD1 (5 bases). V lost 3 bases and J lost 4, with 12 bases in between. The CDR3 runs 14 residues. Germline V gene sequence: CDR1 MNHNS, CDR2 SASEGT. The CDR3 DNA reads as TGTGCCAGCAGTGAGCAGGGTCGCGTAGAGACCCAGTACTTC. Its translation is CASSEQGRVETQYF.

This clone has a handful of counts. This chain uses TRBV6-6 with TRBJ2-3, with a weak D call TRBD1 (7 bases). Per germline, CDR1 MNHNY and CDR2 SVGAGI (reference sequence). V was shortened by 5 bases and J by 2 bases, with 17 bases between the two germline ends. The CDR3 consists of 16 residues. Written as DNA, the CDR3 is TGTGCCAGCAGTCACTTGGAGGGGGCTGTCACAGATACGCAGTATTTT. Amino acid sequence: CASSHLEGAVTDTQYF.

The V gene is TRBV7-9, the J gene TRBJ2-5, with 11 bases fitting TRBD1. The V and J ends lost 6 bases and 5 bases, in that order; junction bases with no gene match: 8. The CDR3 length is 15 residues. Germline loops: CDR1 SEHNR, CDR2 FQNEAQ (reference sequence). The CDR3 DNA reads as TGTGCCAGCAGTTCCGGACAGGGGGCGGGGGAGACCCAGTACTTC. Protein product: CASSSGQGAGETQYF.